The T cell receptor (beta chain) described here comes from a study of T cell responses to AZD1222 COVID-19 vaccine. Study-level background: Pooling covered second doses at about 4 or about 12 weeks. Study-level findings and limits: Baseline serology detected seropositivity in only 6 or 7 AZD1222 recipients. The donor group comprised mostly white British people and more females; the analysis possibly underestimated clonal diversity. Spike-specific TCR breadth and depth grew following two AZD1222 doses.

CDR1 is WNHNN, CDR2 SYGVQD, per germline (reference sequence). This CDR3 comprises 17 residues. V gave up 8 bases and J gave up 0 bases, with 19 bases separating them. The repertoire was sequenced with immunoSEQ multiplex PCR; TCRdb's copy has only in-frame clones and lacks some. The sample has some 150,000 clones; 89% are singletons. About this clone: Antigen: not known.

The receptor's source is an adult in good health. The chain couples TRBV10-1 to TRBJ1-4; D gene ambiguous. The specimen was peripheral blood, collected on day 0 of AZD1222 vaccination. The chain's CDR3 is CASLTFERRSTNEKLFF. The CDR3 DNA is TGCGCCAGCCTAACCTTCGAGCGCCGTTCAACTAATGAAAAACTGTTTTTT.